A single sample gave rise to the 16 T cell receptor beta chains below, sequenced in a study of control samples from healthy donors and cancer patients. This table comes from immunoSEQ multiplex PCR, and its TCRdb copy is limited to in-frame clones, with some not included. The sample has 55,000 to 70,000 clones, around 90% seen once. The specimen was PBMCs. Receptors originate from a man aged 55 to 69 with colorectal cancer.

This clone has just one count. The V gene is TRBV30, the J gene TRBJ2-3; D call uncertain. Germline V gene sequence: CDR1 GTSNPN, CDR2 SVGIG (reference sequence). V was clipped by 8 bases and J by 1 base, with 16 bases between them. This CDR3 region has 14 residues. CDR3 loop: CARTGQRGTDTQYF. The DNA for the CDR3 is TGTGCCCGAACCGGGCAAAGGGGCACAGATACGCAGTATTTT.

The CDR3 loop is CASSLFRPRDANTGELFF. For the CDR3, the DNA is TGTGCCAGCAGCTTGTTTCGGCCGAGGGACGCGAACACCGGGGAGCTGTTTTTT. V gene TRBV7-2 combines with J gene TRBJ2-2; D could derive from TRBD1 or TRBD2 (5 bases each). CDR1 SGHTA and CDR2 FQGNSA come from the germline V gene. The CDR3 loop spans 18 amino acids. V was pared by 3 bases and J by 0 bases, with 17 bases between.

The chain employs TRBV7-5 and TRBJ1-1. TRBV7-5 is a pseudogene locus. The CDR3 is 14 residues long. The CDR3 nucleotides read TGTGTCAGAAGCAATACCCCCATGAACACTGAAGCTTTCTTT. Translation: CVRSNTPMNTEAFF.

V usage is TRBV20-1 and J usage is TRBJ1-2, with D uncertain. In germline, CDR1 is DFQATT, CDR2 SNEGSKA (reference sequence). This CDR3 comprises 11 residues. For the CDR3, the DNA is TGCATGACCCTCGTTAACTATGGCTACACCTTC. This encodes CMTLVNYGYTF.

This chain connects TRBV7-9 to TRBJ2-5; D gene ambiguous. Germline V gene lookup returns CDR1 SEHNR and CDR2 FQNEAQ (reference sequence). CDR3 length equals 15 residues. Deletions cut 1 base from V and 7 bases from J, with 16 bases between. The CDR3 DNA follows: TGTGCCAGCAGCTTAGTCTCTGGACCCCCAGGGACCCAGTACTTC. It yields the protein CASSLVSGPPGTQYF.

The J gene is TRBJ2-5, the V gene TRBV5-4, with TRBD1 matching over 7 bases. The V gene end was trimmed by 5 bases and the J gene end by 4 bases; junction bases not matched to a gene: 11. The CDR3 runs to 15 residues. Per the germline V gene, CDR1 is SGHNT and CDR2 is YYREEE (reference sequence). In nucleotides, the CDR3 is TGTGCCAGCAGTCTAGGGGGCGCAGGTGGAGAGACCCAGTACTTC. Residues: CASSLGGAGGETQYF.

The chain employs TRBV7-2 and TRBJ1-3; D ambiguous. This CDR3 has 16 residues. The germline V and J ends were trimmed by 5 bases and 4 bases, with 18 bases remaining between them. CDR1 SGHTA and CDR2 FQGNSA come from the germline V gene. The CDR3 coding sequence is TGTGCCAGCAGCCTCTTGCCCACGGGGTACGGAAACACCATATATTTT. Protein sequence: CASSLLPTGYGNTIYF.

This clone was seen a single time. CDR3 residues: CASTDREEDEQYF. The CDR3 DNA reads TGTGCCAGCACAGACAGGGAGGAGGACGAGCAGTACTTC. The rearrangement links TRBV2 to TRBJ2-7, with D maybe TRBD1 (7 bases). V was cut by 7 bases and J by 5 bases, with 15 bases left in between. CDR1 is SNHLY, CDR2 FYNNEI, per germline. The CDR3 is 13 amino acids.

J is TRBJ2-5 and V is TRBV5-4; 8 positions agree with TRBD1. Per germline, CDR1 SGHNT and CDR2 YYREEE (reference sequence). There are 13 residues in the CDR3. The V gene end was trimmed by 2 bases and the J gene end by 5 bases; junction bases not matched to a gene: 2. The CDR3 sequence: CASSFDRGETQYF. Here the CDR3 DNA reads TGTGCCAGCAGCTTTGACAGGGGTGAGACCCAGTACTTC.

The V and J genes are TRBV15 and TRBJ1-5; maybe TRBD1 (5 bases). V was shortened by 8 bases and J by 1 base, with 9 bases between the two germline ends. The CDR3 extends over 13 amino acids. The germline CDR1 and CDR2 sequences are LNHNV and YYDKDF (reference sequence). In DNA form, the CDR3 reads TGTGCCACCGCCCAGGGAAGCAATCAGCCCCAGCATTTT. Protein sequence: CATAQGSNQPQHF.

The V gene is TRBV10-3, the J gene TRBJ1-2, with D possibly TRBD1 on 5 matching bases. This CDR3 contains 15 residues. V was shortened by 0 bases and J by 3 bases, with 11 bases between the two germline ends. Germline V gene sequence: CDR1 ENHRY, CDR2 SYGVKD. The CDR3 loop is CAISESGQGDYGYTF. In nucleotides, the CDR3 is TGTGCCATCAGTGAGTCGGGGCAGGGTGACTATGGCTACACCTTC.

The chain is built from TRBV7-2 and TRBJ2-1; 8 bases map to TRBD2. Germline CDR1 SGHTA, CDR2 FQGNSA. The CDR3 is 16 amino acids. V lost 0 bases, J lost 4 bases, and 5 bases stayed unmatched. Written as DNA, the CDR3 is TGTGCCAGCAGCTTAGCGACGGGGGGGTTATACAATGAGCAGTTCTTC. This translates into CASSLATGGLYNEQFF.

Of note for this clone: The germline gene is not matched at one end of the junction; a read error may be the cause. The V call is TRBV7-2, the J call TRBJ2-1, with D hard to call. This CDR3 is 10 amino acids long. Germline-derived CDR1 and CDR2 are SGHTA and FQGNSA. CDR3 protein: CASSYYEQFF. CDR3 DNA sequence: TGTGCCAGCAGCTACTATGAGCAGTTCTTC.

The chain uses TRBV6-2 or TRBV6-3 and TRBJ1-1; a possible D gene is TRBD1 (6 bases). Germline assignment: CDR1 MNHEY and CDR2 SVGEGT. This CDR3 has 12 amino acids. V lost 5 bases, J lost 5 bases, and 9 bases lay in between. The DNA of the CDR3 is TGTGCCAGCAGTAGGGGGTTAACTGAAGCTTTCTTT. Amino acids: CASSRGLTEAFF.

This clone has only one observation. The V call is TRBV9, the J call TRBJ2-1; TRBD2 aligns across 7 bases. The germline gives CDR1 SGDLS, CDR2 YYNGEE. CDR3 length: 15 amino acids. The V gene end was trimmed by 4 bases and the J gene end by 6 bases; junction bases not matched to a gene: 10. Written as DNA, the CDR3 is TGTGCCAGCAGCTTATGGGGGGGAGTCGGCAATGAGCAGTTCTTC. Its protein is CASSLWGGVGNEQFF.

This chain links TRBV7-5 with TRBJ2-2; the table's D call of TRBD2 was not tested on the DNA. TRBV7-5 is labeled a pseudogene. This CDR3 contains 13 residues. For the CDR3, the DNA is TGTGCCAGAAGCCGCTGGAGGTACCGGGGAGCTGTTTTT. It translates to CARSRWRYRGAVF.